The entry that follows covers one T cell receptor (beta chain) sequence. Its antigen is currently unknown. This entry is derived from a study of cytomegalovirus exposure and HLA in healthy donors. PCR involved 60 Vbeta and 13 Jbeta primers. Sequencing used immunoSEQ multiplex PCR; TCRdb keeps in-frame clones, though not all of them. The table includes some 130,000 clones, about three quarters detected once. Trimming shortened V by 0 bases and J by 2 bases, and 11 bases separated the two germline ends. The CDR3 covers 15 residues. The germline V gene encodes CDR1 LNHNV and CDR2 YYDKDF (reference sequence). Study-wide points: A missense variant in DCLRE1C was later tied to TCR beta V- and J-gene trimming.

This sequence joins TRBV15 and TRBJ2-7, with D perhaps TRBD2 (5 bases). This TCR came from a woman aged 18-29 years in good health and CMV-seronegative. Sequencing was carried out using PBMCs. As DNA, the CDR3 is TGTGCCACCAGCAGAGATCTGGACTCTCCCTACGAGCAGTACTTC. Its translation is CATSRDLDSPYEQYF.